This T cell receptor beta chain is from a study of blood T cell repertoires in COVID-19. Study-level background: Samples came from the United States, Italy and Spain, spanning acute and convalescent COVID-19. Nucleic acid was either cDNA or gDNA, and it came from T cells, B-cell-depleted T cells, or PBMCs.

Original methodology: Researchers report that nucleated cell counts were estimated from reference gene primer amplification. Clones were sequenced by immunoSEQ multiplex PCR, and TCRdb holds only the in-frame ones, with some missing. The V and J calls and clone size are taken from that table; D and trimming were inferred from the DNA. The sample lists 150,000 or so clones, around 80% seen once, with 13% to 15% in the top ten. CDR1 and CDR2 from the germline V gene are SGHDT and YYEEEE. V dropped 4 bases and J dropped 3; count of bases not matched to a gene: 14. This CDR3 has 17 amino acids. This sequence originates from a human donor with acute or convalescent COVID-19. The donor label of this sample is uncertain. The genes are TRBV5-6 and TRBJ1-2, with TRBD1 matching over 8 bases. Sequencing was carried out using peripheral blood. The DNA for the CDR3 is TGTGCCAGCAGCCTCGGGACAGGAGCCGTCGGAGACTATGGCTACACCTTC. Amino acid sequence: CASSLGTGAVGDYGYTF.